The entry below describes one TCR beta chain. The sample originates from a study of cytomegalovirus exposure and HLA in healthy donors. The CDR3 is made up of 17 amino acids. With 7 bases removed from V and 2 bases from J, the gap between germline ends came to 21 bases. Germline CDR1 and CDR2: SNHLY and FYNNEI. Both 60 Vbeta primers and 13 Jbeta primers went into the PCR. Sequencing was performed with immunoSEQ multiplex PCR; in TCRdb, only in-frame clones are kept and a portion is missing. Here the sample spans about 52,000 clones, about three quarters being singletons. Sample: PBMCs. V is TRBV2 and J is TRBJ1-5; D possibly corresponds to TRBD1 (5 bases). The receptor's source is a woman between 45 and 65 years old in good health and CMV-seronegative. Written as DNA, the CDR3 is TGTGCCAGCATGGAGGGGTTGAGGAGCGGAGGCAATCAGCCCCAGCATTTT. Translating it yields CASMEGLRSGGNQPQHF.